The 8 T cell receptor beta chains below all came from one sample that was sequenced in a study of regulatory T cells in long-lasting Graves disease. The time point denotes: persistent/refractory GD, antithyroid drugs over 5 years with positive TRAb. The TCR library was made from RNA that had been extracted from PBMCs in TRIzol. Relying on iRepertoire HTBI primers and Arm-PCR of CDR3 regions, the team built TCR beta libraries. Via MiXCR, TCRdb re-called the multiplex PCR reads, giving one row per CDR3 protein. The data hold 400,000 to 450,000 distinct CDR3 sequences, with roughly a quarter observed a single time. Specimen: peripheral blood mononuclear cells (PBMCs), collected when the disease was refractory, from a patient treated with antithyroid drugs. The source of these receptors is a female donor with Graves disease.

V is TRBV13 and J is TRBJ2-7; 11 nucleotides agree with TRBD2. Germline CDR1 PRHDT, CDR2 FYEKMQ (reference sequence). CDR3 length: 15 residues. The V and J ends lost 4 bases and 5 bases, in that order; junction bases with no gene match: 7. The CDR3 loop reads CASSSASGRIDEQYF. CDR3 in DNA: TGTGCCAGCAGCTCCGCTAGCGGGAGGATCGACGAGCAGTACTTC. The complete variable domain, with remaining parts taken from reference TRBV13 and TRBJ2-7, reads AAGVIQSPRHLIKEKRETATLKCYPIPRHDTVYWYQQGPGQDPQFLISFYEKMQSDKGSIPDRFSAQQFSDYHSELNMSSLELGDSALYFCASSSASGRIDEQYFGPGTRLTVT.

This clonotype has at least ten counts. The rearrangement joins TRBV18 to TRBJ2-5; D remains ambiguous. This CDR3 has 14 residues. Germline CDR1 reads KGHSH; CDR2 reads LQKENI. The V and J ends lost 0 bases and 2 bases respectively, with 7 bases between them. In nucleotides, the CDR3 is TGTGCCAGCTCACCACCTGGATGGCAAGAGACCCAGTACTTC. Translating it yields CASSPPGWQETQYF.

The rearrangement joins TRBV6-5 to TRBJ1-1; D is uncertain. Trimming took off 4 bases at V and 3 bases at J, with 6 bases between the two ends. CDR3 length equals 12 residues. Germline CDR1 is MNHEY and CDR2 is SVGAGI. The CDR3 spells CASSCKDTEAFF. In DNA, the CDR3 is TGTGCCAGCAGTTGCAAGGACACTGAAGCTTTCTTT.

The CDR3 DNA reads TGTGCCAGCCACAACCCCCCAGCCATGAACACTGAAGCTTTCTTT. Translation: CASHNPPAMNTEAFF. V gene TRBV19 combines with J gene TRBJ1-1; no clear D gene. The CDR3 loop spans 15 amino acids. Trimming cost V 9 bases and J 0 bases, with 17 bases left between them. The germline V gene has CDR1 LNHDA and CDR2 SQIVND (reference sequence).

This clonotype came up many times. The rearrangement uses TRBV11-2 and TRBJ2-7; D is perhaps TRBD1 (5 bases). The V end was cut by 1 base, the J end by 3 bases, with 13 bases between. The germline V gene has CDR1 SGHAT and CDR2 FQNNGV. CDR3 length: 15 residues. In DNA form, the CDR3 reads TGTGCCAGCAGCTTAGGACCAAGACAGAGCTACGAGCAGTACTTC. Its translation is CASSLGPRQSYEQYF.

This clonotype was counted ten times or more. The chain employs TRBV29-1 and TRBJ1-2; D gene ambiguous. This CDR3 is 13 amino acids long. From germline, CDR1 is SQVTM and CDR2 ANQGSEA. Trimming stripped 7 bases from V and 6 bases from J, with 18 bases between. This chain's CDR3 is CSDGRHSSHGYTF. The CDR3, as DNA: TGCAGCGACGGGAGGCACTCCTCTCATGGCTACACCTTC.

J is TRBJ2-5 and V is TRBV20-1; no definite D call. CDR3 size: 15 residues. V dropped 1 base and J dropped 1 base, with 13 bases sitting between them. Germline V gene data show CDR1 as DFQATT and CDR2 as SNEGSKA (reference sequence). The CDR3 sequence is CSARVSGQLQETQYF. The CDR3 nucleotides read TGCAGTGCTAGAGTTTCGGGCCAGCTCCAAGAGACCCAGTACTTC.

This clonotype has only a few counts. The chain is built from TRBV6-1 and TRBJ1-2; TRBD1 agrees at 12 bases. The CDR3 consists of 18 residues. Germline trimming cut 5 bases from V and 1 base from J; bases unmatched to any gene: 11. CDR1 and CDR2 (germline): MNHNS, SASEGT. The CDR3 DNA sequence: TGTGCCAGCAGTCCAGGATCGGGACAGGGGGCTTTTAACTATGGCTACACCTTC. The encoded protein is CASSPGSGQGAFNYGYTF.